Presented here are 2 T cell receptor beta chains from one specimen sequenced in a study of OX40 agonist ivuxolimab in advanced cancers. Sequencing used immunoSEQ multiplex PCR; TCRdb keeps in-frame clones, though not all of them. This table holds some 100,000 clones, under 90% found once. The specimen was CD4+ or CD8+ T cells sorted from blood, collected in a trial of the OX40 agonist ivuxolimab. Every receptor here comes from an adult with an advanced solid tumor such as melanoma, head and neck, liver or kidney cancer.

The rearrangement links TRBV4-2 to TRBJ2-5; no definite D call. V was cut by 3 bases and J by 5 bases, with 7 bases left in between. CDR1 and CDR2 from the germline V gene are LGHNA and YNFKEQ. The CDR3 sequence is 12 residues long. The DNA of the CDR3 is TGTGCCAGCAGCCACGGCCCTGAGACCCAGTACTTC. Encoded protein: CASSHGPETQYF.

This clone has only one observation. CDR3 loop: CASSTWGFGYTF. The DNA for the CDR3 is TGTGCCAGCAGCACCTGGGGGTTCGGCTACACCTTC. The V and J genes are TRBV7-2 and TRBJ1-2; D possibly corresponds to TRBD1 (5 bases). The V gene lost 5 bases and the J gene lost 8 bases, with 12 bases spanning the gap. Looked up from germline, CDR1 is SGHTA and CDR2 is FQGNSA. CDR3 size: 12 residues.